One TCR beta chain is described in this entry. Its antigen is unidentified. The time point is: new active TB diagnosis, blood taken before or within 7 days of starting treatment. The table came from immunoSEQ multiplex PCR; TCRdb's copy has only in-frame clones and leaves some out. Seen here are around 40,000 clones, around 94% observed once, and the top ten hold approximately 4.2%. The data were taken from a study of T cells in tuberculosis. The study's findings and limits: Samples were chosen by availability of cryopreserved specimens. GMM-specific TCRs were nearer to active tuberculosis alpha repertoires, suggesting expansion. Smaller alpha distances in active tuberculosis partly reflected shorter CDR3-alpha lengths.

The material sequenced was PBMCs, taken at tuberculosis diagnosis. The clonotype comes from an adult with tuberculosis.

CDR3 sequence reads: CASSRRGRTNYGYTF. In nucleotides, the CDR3 is TGTGCCAGCAGCCGCAGGGGGCGCACAAACTATGGCTACACCTTC. The rearrangement uses TRBV28 and TRBJ1-2; 8 nucleotides align to TRBD1. The germline gives CDR1 MDHEN, CDR2 SYDVKM. With 6 bases clipped from V and 2 bases from J, the junction kept 8 bases outside the gene matches. The CDR3 covers 15 residues.